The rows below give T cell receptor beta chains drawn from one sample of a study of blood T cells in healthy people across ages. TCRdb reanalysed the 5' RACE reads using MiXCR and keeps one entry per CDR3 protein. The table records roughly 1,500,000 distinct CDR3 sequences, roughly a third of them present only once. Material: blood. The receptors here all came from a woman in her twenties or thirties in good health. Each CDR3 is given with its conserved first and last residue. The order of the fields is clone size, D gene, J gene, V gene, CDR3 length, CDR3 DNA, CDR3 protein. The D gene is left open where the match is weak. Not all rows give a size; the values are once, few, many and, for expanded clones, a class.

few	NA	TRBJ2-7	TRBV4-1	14	TGCGCCAGCAGCCAAGAGATACAGGGAACCGAGCAGTACTTC	CASSQEIQGTEQYF
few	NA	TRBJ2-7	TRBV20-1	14	TGCAGTGCTAGAGACGAGGTGGGGACCTACGAGCAGTACTTC	CSARDEVGTYEQYF
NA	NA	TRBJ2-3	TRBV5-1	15	TGCGCCAGCAGCCCTCTTCCCCGGGGCACAGATACGCAGTATTTT	CASSPLPRGTDTQYF
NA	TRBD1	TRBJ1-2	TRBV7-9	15	TGTGCCAGCAGCGCCCCGGACAGGGAGGTCGGCGGCTACACCTTC	CASSAPDREVGGYTF
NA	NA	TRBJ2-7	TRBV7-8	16	TGTGCCAGCAGCCACATTGGGGCACAGCTTACCTACGAGCAGTACTTC	CASSHIGAQLTYEQYF
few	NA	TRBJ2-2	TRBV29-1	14	TGCAGCGTTTCCAGGGCCGCGAACACCGGGGAGCTGTTTTTT	CSVSRAANTGELFF
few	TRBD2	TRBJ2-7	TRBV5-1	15	TGCGCCAGCAGCTTGTCGGGACTAAAGTCCTACGAGCAGTACTTC	CASSLSGLKSYEQYF
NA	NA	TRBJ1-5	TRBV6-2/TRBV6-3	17	TGTGCCAGCAGTACAACTCCGGGGATGTCGGGCCATCAGCCCCAGCATTTT	CASSTTPGMSGHQPQHF
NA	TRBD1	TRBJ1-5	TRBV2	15	TGTGCCAGCATTCCGTCTAGGACAGGGGATCAGCCCCAGCATTTT	CASIPSRTGDQPQHF
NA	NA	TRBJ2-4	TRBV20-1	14	TGCAGTGCTAGTGACCCGGGAAGACAAAACATTCAGTACTTC	CSASDPGRQNIQYF